The entry below gives a single T cell receptor beta chain sequence along with its context. The V gene lost 3 bases and the J gene lost 4 bases, with 12 bases spanning the gap. Germline-derived CDR1 and CDR2 are SGHVS and FQNEAQ. The CDR3 is 14 residues long. Full-length variable regions came from constant-region reverse primers plus semi-nested Nested Universal Primer A PCR. TCRdb fed the 5' RACE reads into MiXCR, producing one record per CDR3 protein. This table has about 64,000 distinct CDR3 sequences, less than 25% appearing once. This receptor was identified in a female donor with breast cancer. V and J are TRBV7-8 and TRBJ1-1; D is possibly TRBD1 (5 bases). Sequencing input: memory CD4+ T cells sorted from a lymph node. The subset was: memory CD4+ T cells, CD4+CD45RO+CD25-. CDR3 sequence reads: CASSFETGGTEAFF. The CDR3 DNA reads as TGTGCCAGCAGCTTTGAAACCGGGGGCACTGAAGCTTTCTTT.